This is a list of T cell receptor beta chains from one sample in a study of blood T cells in healthy people across ages. TCRdb ran MiXCR on the 5' RACE reads and lists one entry per CDR3 protein. Of around 820,000 distinct CDR3 sequences detected, approximately 25% appear once; the ten largest clones hold roughly 3.5%. The data also belong to a second study, concerning T cells of mothers and their children.

Material: blood. The origin of the receptors is a boy aged 5-17 years in good health. CDR3s include the opening cysteine and the closing phenylalanine or tryptophan. Fields, in order: V gene, D gene, J gene, clone size, CDR3 DNA, CDR3 protein. The D gene is left open where the match is weak. Size tells how often a clone was seen (once, few, many) or the class of an expanded clone, and some rows leave it out.

TRBV29-1	TRBD1	TRBJ1-2	-	TGCAGCGTTGATGGAATCAGGGGGCAGGACTATGGCTACACCTTC	CSVDGIRGQDYGYTF
TRBV29-1	TRBD1	TRBJ1-4	-	TGCAGCGTTGATATCAGGGGGGCTGAAAAACTGTTTTTT	CSVDIRGAEKLFF
TRBV29-1	-	TRBJ1-2	-	TGCAGCTCAGGGGAGAAGGGTGGCTACACCTTC	CSSGEKGGYTF
TRBV28	-	TRBJ2-4	few	TGTGCCAGCAGTTTACCCGGCAGGGACATTCAGTACTTC	CASSLPGRDIQYF
TRBV7-7	-	TRBJ2-7	few	TGTGCTAGCAGCTTCGGACAGAACTACGAGCAGTACTTC	CASSFGQNYEQYF
TRBV5-1	-	TRBJ1-1	-	TGCGCCAGCAGCTTGGTTACCGGTCACACTGAAGCTTTCTTT	CASSLVTGHTEAFF
TRBV28	-	TRBJ1-1	few	TGTGCCAGCAGCCCACCCCGGAGCACGAACACTGAAGCTTTCTTT	CASSPPRSTNTEAFF
TRBV5-6	-	TRBJ2-5	-	TGTGCCAGCAGCCCGGGGCCGGCCTCGCAAGAGACCCAGTACTTC	CASSPGPASQETQYF
TRBV7-9	-	TRBJ2-4	-	TGTGCCACCTCCGGACCAGGGACCAAAAACATTCAGTACTTC	CATSGPGTKNIQYF
TRBV6-6	-	TRBJ2-5	-	TGTGCCAGCATTCGCGGACCGTCGTACGGGGAGACCCAGTACTTC	CASIRGPSYGETQYF
TRBV29-1	-	TRBJ1-2	-	TGCAGCGTTGTAGGGGGTCTTGGCTACACCTTC	CSVVGGLGYTF
TRBV5-1	TRBD1	TRBJ2-5	few	TGCGCCAGCAGCTTCCCCGGGACAGGGGAAGAGACCCAGTACTTC	CASSFPGTGEETQYF
TRBV9	-	TRBJ2-1	few	TGTGCCAGCAGCGTAGAGGACTACAATGAGCAGTTCTTC	CASSVEDYNEQFF
TRBV5-1	-	TRBJ1-4	once	TGCGCCAGCAGCTTACAGGGCGCCGGAGCTAATGAAAAACTGTTTTTT	CASSLQGAGANEKLFF
TRBV28	-	TRBJ1-2	-	TGTGCCAGCAGTTTGAGGATCGAAGGCTACACCTTC	CASSLRIEGYTF
TRBV13	-	TRBJ1-4	-	TGTGCCAGTAGCTCCAAAGAAAAACTGTTTTTT	CASSSKEKLFF
TRBV20-1	TRBD1	TRBJ2-7	-	TGCAGTGCTAGAGATAGGACAGGGGGGTACGAGCAGTACTTC	CSARDRTGGYEQYF
TRBV20-1	TRBD1	TRBJ1-4	few	TGCAGTGCTAGTCAGGACAGGGGTCGGATTAATGAAAAACTGTTTTTT	CSASQDRGRINEKLFF
TRBV6-2/TRBV6-3	-	TRBJ2-5	few	TGTGCCAGCAGTCCAGAGGGCAGGGCGCGAGCCCGCGGAACCCAGTACTTC	CASSPEGRARARGTQYF
TRBV2	-	TRBJ1-3	-	TGTGCCAGCAGTGAAGCGCTATTGGGGGGAAACACCATATATTTT	CASSEALLGGNTIYF
TRBV7-2	TRBD1	TRBJ1-1	-	TGTGCCAGCAGCCCACGCAGGGGGGTGAACACTGAAGCTTTCTTT	CASSPRRGVNTEAFF
TRBV9	TRBD2	TRBJ2-1	few	TGTGCCAGCAGCGTAGTTCCTAGCGGGGGTCAGAATGAGCAGTTCTTC	CASSVVPSGGQNEQFF